These T cell receptor beta chains were read from a single sample in a study of T cell changes during pregnancy in multiple sclerosis. Measured with immunoSEQ multiplex PCR; TCRdb has only the in-frame clones, and not every one. This sample carries about 51,000 clones, 85% to 95% of them seen once, and the ten largest clones take about 2%. The sequenced sample was peripheral blood, obtained in the second trimester of pregnancy. Receptors were obtained from a female donor with multiple sclerosis, enrolled in a pregnancy study. Both conserved end residues are part of each CDR3.

>TRBV7-9
CGGDGSISGNTIYF
>TRBV7-6
CASSLPTGGPTEAFF
>TRBV4-1
CASSLASGSSPGELFF
>TRBV20-1
CRRVWYTEAFF
>TRBV4-1
CASSQTRDRSDLYEQYF
>TRBV7-6
CASSLGGGSNTGELFF
>TRBV5-1
CASSLTGSGNTEAFF
>TRBV4-2
CASSQDTSGIYNEQFF
>TRBV27
CASSLSVGGGYTF
>TRBV18
CASSPDRDYGYTF
>TRBV4-2
CASSQVTENTEAFF
>TRBV7-9
CASSPDRGRQETQYF
>TRBV2
CASSDSGIQNQPQHF
>TRBV10-2
CATTGLAGAHYTGELFF
>TRBV11-1
CASSLAGTGNTGELFF
>TRBV6-9
CASNRRVNADVSYEQYF
>TRBV7-9
CASSLATSFYEQYF
>TRBV6-1
CASSEVCGRQGAEEGSYNEQFF
>TRBV11-3
CASSSPGQRDIQYF
>TRBV7-9
CASSPQGVPTEAFF
>TRBV5-4
CASSLVLAGGFSYNEQFF
>TRBV29-1
CSARDTLLYNEQFF
>TRBV10-2
CASSDLGGSTDTQYF
>TRBV2
CASRDRASNQPQHF
>TRBV28
CASSLPHLAGVKETQYF
>TRBV27
CASSSDRGAQYF
>TRBV2
CASSENLGQGNGYTF
>TRBV7-2
CASSFEASGSSYNEQFF
>TRBV7-9
CASSLLGLADYEQYF
>TRBV7-9
CASSFREWETQYF
>TRBV7-2
CASSLKGARDPFF
>TRBV21-1
CASSKGSGSYEQYF
>TRBV2
CASRGDRGWGDEQFF
>TRBV28
CASSFIPGQGRRETQYF
>TRBV13
CASSSRASGNYNEQFF
>TRBV19
CASSIGQNYEQYF
>TRBV9
CASSVASAYEQYF
>TRBV28
CASSLTGQGAPGANVLTF
>TRBV7-9
CASSNTSGASSGANVLTF
>TRBV12-5
CASGLLYQPQHF
>TRBV6-5
CASSYSWGTGGLVYF
>TRBV28
CASSSPGTSGRAGNIQYF
>TRBV4-3
CASSRRLGLAGGTVRDEQFF
>TRBV11-2
CASSLVNSGQYF
>TRBV19
CASSKTGEQETQYF
>TRBV7-9
CASSRLAVETQYF
>TRBV5-1
CASSFTGGLDNEQFF
>TRBV6-1
CASGGGDQETQYF
>TRBV28
CASSFISMTYEQYF
>TRBV7-2
CASSPARAYEQYF
>TRBV9
CASSAQREGNTDTQYF
>TRBV7-6
CASSLGANTEAFF
>TRBV5-6
CASSLFHSPYEQYF
>TRBV4-2
CASSQPGSDYGYTF
>TRBV7-2
CASSLRGTEGFLYEQYF
>TRBV18
CASSPDRVGSTGELFF